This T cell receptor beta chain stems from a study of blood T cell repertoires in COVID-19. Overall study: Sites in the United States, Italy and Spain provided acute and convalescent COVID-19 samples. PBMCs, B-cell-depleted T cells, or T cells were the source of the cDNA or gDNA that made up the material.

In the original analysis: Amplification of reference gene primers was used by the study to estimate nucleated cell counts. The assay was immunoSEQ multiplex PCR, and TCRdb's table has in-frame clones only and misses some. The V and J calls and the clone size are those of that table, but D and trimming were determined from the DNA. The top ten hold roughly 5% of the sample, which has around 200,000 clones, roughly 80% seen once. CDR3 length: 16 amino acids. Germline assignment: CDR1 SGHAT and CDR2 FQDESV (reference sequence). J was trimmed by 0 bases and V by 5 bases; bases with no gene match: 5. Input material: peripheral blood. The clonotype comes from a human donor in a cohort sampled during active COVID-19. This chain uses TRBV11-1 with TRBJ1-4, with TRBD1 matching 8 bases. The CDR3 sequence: CASSPGQGTTNEKLFF. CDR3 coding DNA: TGTGCCAGCAGCCCAGGACAGGGCACAACTAATGAAAAACTGTTTTTT.